These 15 T cell receptor beta chains originate from one sample sequenced in a study of shared clonotypes between healthy human individuals. The method was immunoSEQ multiplex PCR; TCRdb's version includes in-frame clones alone and lacks a portion of them. The sample contains about 460,000 clones, 75% to 80% of which appear only once. Material for sequencing was PBMCs. These TCRs come from a woman in her forties in good health. Some clones in this sample may be carry-over from other donors' samples.

V usage is TRBV5-4 and J usage is TRBJ2-3; D gene ambiguous. Germline lookup yields CDR1 SGHNT and CDR2 YYREEE (reference sequence). The CDR3 length is 12 residues. Trimming stripped 0 bases from V and 5 bases from J, with 4 bases between. CDR3 bases: TGTGCCAGCAGCTTGGGGGGAGATACGCAGTATTTT. Its protein product is CASSLGGDTQYF.

This chain uses TRBV2 with TRBJ1-2; TRBD1 matches 8 bases. J gave up 5 bases and V 6 bases, and 8 bases lay outside the gene matches. Germline V gives CDR1 SNHLY, CDR2 FYNNEI. The CDR3 spans 14 residues. For the CDR3, the DNA is TGTGCCAGCAGCACGGGTCGACAGGGGTATGGCTACACCTTC. This codes for CASSTGRQGYGYTF.

A remark on this clone: This likely reflects a read error, since a far larger clone is one base away. The missing conserved phenylalanine or tryptophan at the end of this CDR3 makes a read error likely. This chain connects TRBV29-1 to TRBJ1-2; D is possibly TRBD1 (6 bases). Germline lookup yields CDR1 SQVTM and CDR2 ANQGSEA. V lost 5 bases and J lost 6, with 19 bases in between. The length of the CDR3 is 14 residues. CDR3 nucleotides: TGCAGCGTTACCTCCCTCCGGGACAACGATGGCTACACCCTC. It is translated as CSVTSLRDNDGYTL.

V usage is TRBV29-1 and J usage is TRBJ1-4; D uncertain. Germline values: CDR1 SQVTM, CDR2 ANQGSEA. The CDR3 extends over 13 amino acids. V was clipped by 3 bases and J by 3 bases, with 8 bases between them. Here the CDR3 reads CSVERQSNEKLFF. As DNA, the CDR3 is TGCAGCGTTGAGCGTCAGTCTAATGAAAAACTGTTTTTT. The whole variable domain, filled in from reference TRBV29-1 and TRBJ1-4, reads SAVISQKPSRDICQRGTSLTIQCQVDSQVTMMFWYRQQPGQSLTLIATANQGSEATYESGFVIDKFPISRPNLTFSTLTVSNMSPEDSSIYLCSVERQSNEKLFFGSGTQLSVL.

J is TRBJ2-5 and V is TRBV2; D is uncertain. CDR3 length: 13 residues. V gave up 7 bases and J gave up 1 base, with 10 bases separating them. The germline gives CDR1 SNHLY, CDR2 FYNNEI. DNA for the CDR3: TGTGCCAGCAAAGTGAACAGCCAAGAGACCCAGTACTTC. It translates to CASKVNSQETQYF.

J is TRBJ2-1 and V is TRBV5-1; TRBD2 is a possible D gene (6 bases). Trimming took 0 bases from V and 0 from J, leaving 7 bases between them. The CDR3 has 15 amino acids. In germline, CDR1 is SGHRS, CDR2 YFSETQ. CDR3 protein: CASSLDGGSYNEQFF. The CDR3 DNA is TGCGCCAGCAGCTTGGACGGGGGCTCCTACAATGAGCAGTTCTTC.

The sample holds a few counts of this clone. This chain uses TRBV9 with TRBJ2-3; no definite D call. The CDR3 is 14 amino acids. The V and J ends lost 4 bases and 0 bases respectively, with 9 bases between them. Germline CDR1 and CDR2: SGDLS and YYNGEE. CDR3 nucleotide sequence: TGTGCCAGCAGCTTGACCACTAGCACAGATACGCAGTATTTT. It yields the protein CASSLTTSTDTQYF.

About this clone: A read error may produce the germline difference seen at one junction end. The V gene is TRBV27, the J gene TRBJ2-7; no clear D. Germline values: CDR1 MNHEY, CDR2 SMNVEV (reference sequence). The CDR3 is 12 residues long. CDR3 loop: CASRTPSYGQYF. The CDR3 DNA sequence: TGTGCCAGCAGGACCCCCTCGTACGGGCAGTACTTC.

In the case of this clone: A read error may produce the germline difference seen at one junction end. The same CDR3 can be traced to other DNA sequences in this sample. The chain couples TRBV7-9 to TRBJ1-3, with a possible D match to TRBD1 (5 bases). CDR3 length equals 17 residues. Germline V gene data show CDR1 as SEHNR and CDR2 as FQNEAQ (reference sequence). CDR3 loop: CASSRSATGVSGNTIYF. DNA for the CDR3: TGTGCCAGCAGCAGGTCAGCAACAGGTGTCTCTGGAAACACTATATATTTT. Together with reference TRBV7-9 and TRBJ1-3, the CDR3 gives the full variable domain: DTGVSQNPRHKITKRGQNVTFRCDPISEHNRLYWYRQTLGQGPEFLTYFQNEAQLEKSRLLSDRFSAERPKGSFSTLEIQRTEQGDSAMYLCASSRSATGVSGNTIYFGEGSWLTVV.

This clone was picked up one time. This chain uses TRBV30 with TRBJ2-7, with TRBD1 matching 9 bases. The germline gives CDR1 GTSNPN, CDR2 SVGIG (reference sequence). V shed 3 bases and J 6 bases; nucleotides not matched to a gene: 9. This CDR3 spans 14 amino acids. DNA of the CDR3: TGTGCCTGGAGAACCGGGACAGGGCGAAGCGAGCAGTACTTC. The encoded protein is CAWRTGTGRSEQYF.

This clone appeared a few times. The sample has other DNA sequences that encode this CDR3 too. V and J are TRBV5-1 and TRBJ2-2; D gene uncertain. This CDR3 spans 14 amino acids. Per the germline V gene, CDR1 is SGHRS and CDR2 is YFSETQ. V was pared by 0 bases and J by 2 bases, with 5 bases between. CDR3 residues: CASSLGLNTGELFF. CDR3 sequence (DNA): TGCGCCAGCAGCTTGGGTCTTAACACCGGGGAGCTGTTTTTT.

At least ten counts were recorded for this clone. The identical CDR3 is also encoded by other nucleotide sequences in the sample. The J gene is TRBJ2-5, the V gene TRBV5-1, with D unresolved. V lost 0 bases and J 3 bases, leaving 0 bases between the germline ends. In germline, CDR1 is SGHRS, CDR2 YFSETQ. This CDR3 has 11 residues. CDR3 nucleotide sequence: TGCGCCAGCAGCTTGGAAGAGACCCAGTACTTC. This sequence encodes CASSLEETQYF.

This clone was observed once. The chain employs TRBV18 and TRBJ2-7; 11 bases line up with TRBD2. The CDR3 has 18 amino acids. Germline loops: CDR1 KGHSH, CDR2 LQKENI. Trimming removed 6 bases from V and 6 bases from J; junction bases left unmatched: 19. DNA for the CDR3: TGTGCCAGCTCGCCTCTCGGTTCTAGCGGGAGGCCCTCTAGCGAGCAGTACTTC. Protein: CASSPLGSSGRPSSEQYF.

The rearrangement links TRBV7-2 to TRBJ2-2; D is uncertain. The J call is doubtful: the DNA matches TRBJ1-3 better. Per germline, CDR1 SGHTA and CDR2 FQGNSA. CDR3 length: 14 residues. The CDR3 DNA reads as TGTGCCAGCAGCCCCCGGTTTGGCGGAAACACCATATATTTT. Translated: CASSPRFGGNTIYF.

Worth noting for this clone: A far larger clone lies a single base away; this is likely a read error. The rearrangement links TRBV7-6 to TRBJ2-7; 8 nucleotides match TRBD2. This CDR3 contains 14 residues. The germline V gene has CDR1 SGHVS and CDR2 FNYEAQ. CDR3 sequence (DNA): TGTGCCAGCAGCACCTTAGCGGGGTCCTGCGAGCAGTACTTC. Protein sequence: CASSTLAGSCEQYF. Full variable domain (remainder filled in from reference TRBV7-6 and TRBJ2-7): GAGVSQSPRYKVTKRGQDVALRCDPISGHVSLYWYRQALGQGPEFLTYFNYEAQQDKSGLPNDRFSAERPEGSISTLTIQRTEQRDSAMYRCASSTLAGSCEQYFGPGTRLTVT.